This T cell receptor (beta chain) was identified during a study of CD8 T cells in ankylosing spondylitis. Whole-study results and caveats: Reported data indicate significant enrichment of disease-linked clones within matched ankylosing spondylitis synovial fluid. Disease-associated clonotypes exhibited CD8+ identity and were relatively infrequent in peripheral blood. What seemed typical of ankylosing spondylitis blood was a TCR beta motif built from fewer than ten highly homologous variants.

About this clonotype itself: Its antigen is not known.

Quantitative 5'-RACE was performed with molecular barcodes, and it yielded the TCR beta libraries. TCRdb redid the calling of the 5' RACE reads with MiXCR, one entry per CDR3 protein. The sample holds 100,000 or so distinct CDR3 sequences, about 9% seen once. The germline gives CDR1 LNHDA, CDR2 SQIVND (reference sequence). There are 15 residues in the CDR3. The V segment lost 6 bases and the J segment 4 bases; nucleotides outside the gene matches: 8. The chain uses TRBV19 and TRBJ2-1; 8 bases are a match to TRBD2. This sequence was found in a male donor with ankylosing spondylitis. The source material was blood, either unsorted or a sorted T cell fraction (not recorded which). The CDR3 loop reads CASSPSGSLYNEQFF. Written as DNA, the CDR3 is TGTGCCAGTAGCCCCAGCGGGAGTCTGTACAATGAGCAGTTCTTC.